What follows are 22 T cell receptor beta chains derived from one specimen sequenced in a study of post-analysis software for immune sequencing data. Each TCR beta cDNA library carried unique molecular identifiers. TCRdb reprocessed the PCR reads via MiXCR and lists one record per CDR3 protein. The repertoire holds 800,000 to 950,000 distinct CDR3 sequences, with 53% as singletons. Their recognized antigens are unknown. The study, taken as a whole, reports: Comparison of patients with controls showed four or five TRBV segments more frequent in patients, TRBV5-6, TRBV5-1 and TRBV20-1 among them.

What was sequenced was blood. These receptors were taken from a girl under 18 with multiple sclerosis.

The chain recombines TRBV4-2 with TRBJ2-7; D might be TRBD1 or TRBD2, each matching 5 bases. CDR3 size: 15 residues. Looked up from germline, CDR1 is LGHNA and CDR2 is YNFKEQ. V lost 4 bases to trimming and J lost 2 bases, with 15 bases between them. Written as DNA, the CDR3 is TGTGCCAGCAGCCCCTCCGGGACGGCACCCTACGAGCAGTACTTC. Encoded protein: CASSPSGTAPYEQYF.

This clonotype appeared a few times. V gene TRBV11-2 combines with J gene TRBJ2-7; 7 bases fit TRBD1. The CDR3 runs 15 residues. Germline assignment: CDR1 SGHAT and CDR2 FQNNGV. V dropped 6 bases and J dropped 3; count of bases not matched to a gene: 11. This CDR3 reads CASSSGPGQNYEQYF. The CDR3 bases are TGTGCCAGCAGTTCGGGCCCGGGACAGAACTACGAGCAGTACTTC. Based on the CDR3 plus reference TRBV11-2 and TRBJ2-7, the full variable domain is EAGVAQSPRYKIIEKRQSVAFWCNPISGHATLYWYQQILGQGPKLLIQFQNNGVVDDSQLPKDRFSAERLKGVDSTLKIQPAKLEDSAVYLCASSSGPGQNYEQYFGPGTRLTVT.

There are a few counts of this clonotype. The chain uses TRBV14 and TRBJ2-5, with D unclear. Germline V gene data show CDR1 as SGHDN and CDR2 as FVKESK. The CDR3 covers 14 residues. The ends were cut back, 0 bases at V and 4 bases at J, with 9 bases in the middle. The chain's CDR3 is CASSQDTPRETQYF. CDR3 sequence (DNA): TGTGCCAGCAGCCAAGATACGCCCCGAGAGACCCAGTACTTC.

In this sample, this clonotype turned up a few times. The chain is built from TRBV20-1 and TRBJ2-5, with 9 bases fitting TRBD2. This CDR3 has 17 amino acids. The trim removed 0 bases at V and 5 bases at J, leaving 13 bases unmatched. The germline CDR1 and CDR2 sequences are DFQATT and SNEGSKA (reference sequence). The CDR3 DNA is TGCAGTGCTAGAGATGAAAGCGGGGGGAACGCCGGGGAGACCCAGTACTTC. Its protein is CSARDESGGNAGETQYF.

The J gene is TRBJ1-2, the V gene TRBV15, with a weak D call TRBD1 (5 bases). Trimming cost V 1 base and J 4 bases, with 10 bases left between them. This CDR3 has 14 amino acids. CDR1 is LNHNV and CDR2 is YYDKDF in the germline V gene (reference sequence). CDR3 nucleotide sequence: TGTGCCACCAGCAGAGTAGGGGAAAGCTATGGCTACACCTTC. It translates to CATSRVGESYGYTF.

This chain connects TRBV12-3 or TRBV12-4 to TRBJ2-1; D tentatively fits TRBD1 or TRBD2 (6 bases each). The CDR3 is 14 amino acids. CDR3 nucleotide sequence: TGTTACCCCGGGGGCGCGCCTGGGTACAATGAGCAGTTCTTC. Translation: CYPGGAPGYNEQFF.

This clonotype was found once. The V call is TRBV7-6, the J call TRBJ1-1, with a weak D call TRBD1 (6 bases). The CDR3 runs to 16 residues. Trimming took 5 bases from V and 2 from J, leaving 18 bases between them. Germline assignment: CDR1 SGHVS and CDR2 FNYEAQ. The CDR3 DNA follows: TGTGCCAGCAGCCCAGGGCGCTCGGACAGCAACACTGAAGCTTTCTTT. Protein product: CASSPGRSDSNTEAFF.

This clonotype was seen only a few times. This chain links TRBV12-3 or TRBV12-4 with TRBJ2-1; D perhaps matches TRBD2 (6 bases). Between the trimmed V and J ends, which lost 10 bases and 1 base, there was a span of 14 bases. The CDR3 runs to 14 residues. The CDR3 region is CAIALGTSYNEQFF. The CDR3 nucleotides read TGTGCCATCGCCCTCGGGACTTCCTACAATGAGCAGTTCTTC.

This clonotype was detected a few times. The CDR3 spells CASSPTGFASRYYGYTF. CDR3 sequence (DNA): TGTGCCAGCAGCCCGACAGGTTTCGCCTCTCGTTACTATGGCTACACCTTC. The chain couples TRBV7-3 to TRBJ1-2; possible D gene TRBD1, 6 bases. CDR3 length: 17 residues. V lost 5 bases to trimming and J lost 3 bases, with 22 bases between them. The germline V gene has CDR1 SGHTA and CDR2 FQGTGA.

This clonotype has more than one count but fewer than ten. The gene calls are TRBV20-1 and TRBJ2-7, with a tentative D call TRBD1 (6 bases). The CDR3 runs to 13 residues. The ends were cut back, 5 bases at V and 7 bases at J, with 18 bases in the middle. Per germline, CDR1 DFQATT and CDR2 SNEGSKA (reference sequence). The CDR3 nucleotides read TGCAGTGCTCCCCGTGGGGGCGGAAAAGAGCAGTACTTC. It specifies CSAPRGGGKEQYF.

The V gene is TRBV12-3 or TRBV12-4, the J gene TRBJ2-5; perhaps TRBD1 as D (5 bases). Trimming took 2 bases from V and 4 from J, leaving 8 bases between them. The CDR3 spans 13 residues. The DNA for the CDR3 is TGTGCCAGCAGTTTAAGGGGCGCAGAGACCCAGTACTTC. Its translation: CASSLRGAETQYF.

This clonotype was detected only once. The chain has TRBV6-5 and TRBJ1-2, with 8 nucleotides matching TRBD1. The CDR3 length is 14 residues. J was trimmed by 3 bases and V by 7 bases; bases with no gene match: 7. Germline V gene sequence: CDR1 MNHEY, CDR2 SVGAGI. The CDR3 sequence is CASNHGQGHYGYTF. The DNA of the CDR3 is TGTGCCAGCAACCACGGACAGGGCCACTATGGCTACACCTTC.

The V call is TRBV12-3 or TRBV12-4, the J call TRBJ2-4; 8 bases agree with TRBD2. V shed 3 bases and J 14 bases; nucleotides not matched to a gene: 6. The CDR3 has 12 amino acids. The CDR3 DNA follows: TGTGCCAGCAGTTTTGTCTTGCGGGAGGAGTACTTC. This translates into CASSFVLREEYF.

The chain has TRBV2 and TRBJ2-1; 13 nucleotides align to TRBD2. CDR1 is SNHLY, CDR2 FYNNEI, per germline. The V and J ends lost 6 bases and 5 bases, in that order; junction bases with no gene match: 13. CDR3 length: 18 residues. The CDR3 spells CASSVPILAGGRDNEQFF. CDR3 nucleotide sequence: TGTGCCAGCAGCGTACCCATACTAGCGGGGGGGCGGGACAATGAGCAGTTCTTC.

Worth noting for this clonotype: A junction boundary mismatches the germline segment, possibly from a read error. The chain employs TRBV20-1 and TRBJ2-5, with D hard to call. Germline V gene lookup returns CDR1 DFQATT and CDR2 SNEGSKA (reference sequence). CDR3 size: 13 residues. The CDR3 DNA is TGTAGTGCTAGAGTCTCGAGTGGGGAGACCCAGTACTTC. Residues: CSARVSSGETQYF.

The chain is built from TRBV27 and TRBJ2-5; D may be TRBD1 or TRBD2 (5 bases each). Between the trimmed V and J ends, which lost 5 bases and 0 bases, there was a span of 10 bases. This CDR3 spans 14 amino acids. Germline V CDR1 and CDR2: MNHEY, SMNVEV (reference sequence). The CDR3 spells CASSGGYYQETQYF. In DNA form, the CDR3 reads TGTGCCAGCAGTGGGGGATACTACCAAGAGACCCAGTACTTC.

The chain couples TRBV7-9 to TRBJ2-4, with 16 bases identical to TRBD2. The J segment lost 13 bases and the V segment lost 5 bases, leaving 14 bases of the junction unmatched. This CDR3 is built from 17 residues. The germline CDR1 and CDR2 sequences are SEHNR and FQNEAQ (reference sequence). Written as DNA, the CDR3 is TGTGCCAGCAGCCTGGGACTAGCGGGAGGGCCCGGTGATGAGCAGTACTTC. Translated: CASSLGLAGGPGDEQYF.

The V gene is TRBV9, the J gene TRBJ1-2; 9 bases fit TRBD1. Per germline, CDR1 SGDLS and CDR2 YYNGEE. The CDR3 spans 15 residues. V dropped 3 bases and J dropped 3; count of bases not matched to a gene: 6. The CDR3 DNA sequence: TGTGCCAGCAGCGCCGAGGGACAGGGATACTATGGCTACACCTTC. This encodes CASSAEGQGYYGYTF.

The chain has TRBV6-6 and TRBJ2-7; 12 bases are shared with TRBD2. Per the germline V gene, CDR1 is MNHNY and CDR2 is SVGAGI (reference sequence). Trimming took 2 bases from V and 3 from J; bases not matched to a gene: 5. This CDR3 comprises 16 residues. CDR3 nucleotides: TGTGCCAGCAGTTACAAAGCGACTAGCGGGAGCTACGAGCAGTACTTC. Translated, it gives CASSYKATSGSYEQYF.

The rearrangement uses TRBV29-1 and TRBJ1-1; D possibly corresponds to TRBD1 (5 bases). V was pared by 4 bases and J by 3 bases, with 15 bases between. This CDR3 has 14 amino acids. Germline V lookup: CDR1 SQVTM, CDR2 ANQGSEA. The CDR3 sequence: CSVAGRLGDTEAFF. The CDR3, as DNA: TGCAGCGTTGCAGGGAGGCTCGGCGACACTGAAGCTTTCTTT.

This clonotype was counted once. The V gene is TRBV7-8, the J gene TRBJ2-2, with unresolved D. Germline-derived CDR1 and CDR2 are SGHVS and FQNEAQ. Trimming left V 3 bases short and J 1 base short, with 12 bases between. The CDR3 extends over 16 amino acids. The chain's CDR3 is CASSFWGSGNTGELFF. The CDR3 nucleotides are TGTGCCAGCAGCTTTTGGGGTTCAGGGAACACCGGGGAGCTGTTTTTT.

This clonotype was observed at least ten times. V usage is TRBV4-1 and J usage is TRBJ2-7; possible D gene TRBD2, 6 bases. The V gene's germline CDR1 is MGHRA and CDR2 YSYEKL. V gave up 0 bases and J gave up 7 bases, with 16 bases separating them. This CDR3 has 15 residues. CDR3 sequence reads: CASSQDFRTIKEQYF. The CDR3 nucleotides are TGCGCCAGCAGCCAAGATTTCAGGACTATCAAGGAGCAGTACTTC.